These 7 T cell receptor beta chains were sequenced from one sample in a study of blood T cell repertoires in COVID-19. Only in-frame clones appear in the TCRdb table, and some are missing; sequencing was by immunoSEQ multiplex PCR. Of about 290,000 clones in the sample, more than 80% were seen once. The sequencing sample was made of peripheral blood. These receptors came from a woman aged 25 to 39 with active or convalescent COVID-19.

This clone has only one observation. The chain carries TRBV19 and TRBJ1-5; no firm D call. Trimming took 6 bases from V and 3 from J, leaving 15 bases between them. From germline, CDR1 is LNHDA and CDR2 SQIVND (reference sequence). The CDR3 is 15 residues long. The DNA for the CDR3 is TGTGCCAGTAGACCGGCGGCAGTATTCAATCAGCCCCAGCATTTT. Its protein is CASRPAAVFNQPQHF.

This clone showed up just once. The chain links TRBV7-9 to TRBJ1-2; the D is unclear. Trimming removed 5 bases at V and 8 bases at J, with 12 bases between. CDR1 is SEHNR, CDR2 FQNEAQ, per germline (reference sequence). This CDR3 region has 12 residues. The CDR3: CASSEAVVGYTF. As DNA, the CDR3 is TGTGCCAGCAGCGAGGCCGTGGTCGGCTACACCTTC.

The chain couples TRBV30 to TRBJ1-5; D uncertain. The germline V gene has CDR1 GTSNPN and CDR2 SVGIG (reference sequence). Trimming shortened V by 0 bases and J by 9 bases, and 9 bases separated the two germline ends. There are 12 residues in the CDR3. This CDR3 reads CAWSVGSGPQHF. DNA of the CDR3: TGTGCCTGGAGTGTTGGTAGTGGGCCCCAGCATTTT.

This rearrangement joins TRBV7-2 to TRBJ1-5; 8 nucleotides align to TRBD1. CDR3 length equals 15 residues. J lost 3 bases, V lost 3 bases, and 4 bases had no gene match. CDR1 is SGHTA, CDR2 FQGNSA, per germline. CDR3 amino acids: CASSFRTGPNQPQHF. DNA for the CDR3: TGTGCCAGCAGCTTTCGGACAGGGCCCAATCAGCCCCAGCATTTT. The complete variable domain, with remaining parts taken from reference TRBV7-2 and TRBJ1-5, reads GAGVSQSPSNKVTEKGKDVELRCDPISGHTALYWYRQSLGQGLEFLIYFQGNSAPDKSGLPSDRFSAERTGGSVSTLTIQRTQQEDSAVYLCASSFRTGPNQPQHFGDGTRLSIL.

The J gene is TRBJ1-1, the V gene TRBV24-1, with D maybe TRBD1 (5 bases). This CDR3 is 13 amino acids long. Germline V gives CDR1 KGHDR, CDR2 SFDVKD. Trimming removed 5 bases from V and 2 bases from J, with 8 bases in between. CDR3 residues: CATSAGLNTEAFF. The CDR3 coding sequence is TGTGCCACCAGTGCAGGGTTAAACACTGAAGCTTTCTTT.

The chain has TRBV10-3 and TRBJ1-2, with D unresolved. V lost 11 bases, J lost 5 bases, and 24 bases lay in between. Per germline, CDR1 ENHRY and CDR2 SYGVKD. The CDR3 consists of 15 residues. The CDR3 DNA reads as TGTGCCGCCGCAAGCGCAACGGGGTTGGGATATGGCTACACCTTC. Encoded protein: CAAASATGLGYGYTF.

The J gene is TRBJ2-5, the V gene TRBV29-1; 11 positions agree with TRBD2. Germline V gives CDR1 SQVTM, CDR2 ANQGSEA. The CDR3 spans 12 residues. The junction had 2 bases not matched to a gene; V was cut back by 7 bases and J by 4 bases. The CDR3 DNA reads TGCAGCGCTACTAGCGGGGGAGAGACCCAGTACTTC. It is translated as CSATSGGETQYF.